This T cell receptor beta chain was recovered during a study of cytomegalovirus exposure and HLA in healthy donors. Looking at the study overall: Early on, a data release was issued that held 80 million or so unique TCRs from HLA-typed donors. Study-wide results and caveats: Cytomegalovirus association was assigned to about 150 TCR beta chains.

On this clone: The antigen remains unidentified.

Those who donated were healthy bone marrow donors. Nominal health characterized the donors when sampled, though unrecorded immune exposures were likely. The CDR3 sequence is 13 residues long. V was pared by 10 bases and J by 5 bases, with 15 bases between. CDR1 SNHLY and CDR2 FYNNEI come from the germline V gene. The PCR made use of 60 Vbeta and 13 Jbeta primers. The assay was immunoSEQ multiplex PCR, and TCRdb's table has in-frame clones only and misses some. The sample lists about 130,000 clones; 60% to 85% were seen once. The genes are TRBV2 and TRBJ1-3; tentative D call: TRBD1 (6 bases). The sequence was collected from a man aged 30 to 45 in good health and CMV-seronegative. Input material: PBMCs. The CDR3 nucleotides read TGTGCCACCGGACAGACTACCAGAAACACCATATATTTT. Translated, it gives CATGQTTRNTIYF. Full variable domain (remainder filled in from reference TRBV2 and TRBJ1-3): EPEVTQTPSHQVTQMGQEVILRCVPISNHLYFYWYRQILGQKVEFLVSFYNNEISEKSEIFDDQFSVERPDGSNFTLKIRSTKLEDSAMYFCATGQTTRNTIYFGEGSWLTVV.